One sample yielded the 27 T cell receptor beta chains listed below, sequenced in a study of shared clonotypes between healthy human individuals (dated by TCRdb to about 2020). Libraries were built with the immunoSEQ multiplex PCR assay. TCRdb's version of the immuneACCESS table is confined to in-frame rearrangements and falls short of the full clone set. An unresolved V gene accounts for under half of the shortfall where checked; the remainder is of unknown origin. The sample table holds 650,000 to 800,000 clones, of which under 95% were seen once. The ten largest clones represent nearly 25% of the sample. For the CD8 naive samples, CD45RO-negative cells were positively selected for CCR7, yielding a CD45RA+CCR7+ population from which TemRA cells were excluded. The specimen was naive CD8+ T cells sorted from blood. The intended sense of this specimen's cell subset or site label: CD45RA+CCR7+. These receptors came from a man younger than 40 in good health.

The rearrangement uses TRBV6-5 and TRBJ2-1, with D unresolved. Germline CDR1 is MNHEY and CDR2 is SVGAGI. Trimming left V 6 bases short and J 0 bases short, with 9 bases between. The CDR3 covers 14 residues. As DNA, the CDR3 is TGTGCCAGCAGCCGGTCTCTCTCCTACAATGAGCAGTTCTTC. Protein product: CASSRSLSYNEQFF.

This chain links TRBV11-2 with TRBJ2-5; 9 positions agree with TRBD1. The CDR3 is made up of 16 amino acids. Germline-derived CDR1 and CDR2 are SGHAT and FQNNGV. Losses at the gene ends were 2 bases for V and 0 bases for J; bases not matched to a gene: 4. The CDR3 nucleotides are TGTGCCAGCAGCTTACGGACAGGGGAGAACCAAGAGACCCAGTACTTC. Its protein is CASSLRTGENQETQYF.

The chain links TRBV28 to TRBJ1-5; the D is unclear. The CDR3 sequence is 14 residues long. Germline CDR1 MDHEN, CDR2 SYDVKM. V was pared by 2 bases and J by 3 bases, with 8 bases between. This CDR3 reads CASSLGQLNQPQHF. CDR3 in DNA: TGTGCCAGCAGTTTAGGGCAGCTCAATCAGCCCCAGCATTTT.

The V call is TRBV4-2, the J call TRBJ2-7, with 9 bases aligning to TRBD1. The V gene end was trimmed by 0 bases and the J gene end by 7 bases; junction bases not matched to a gene: 7. CDR1 is LGHNA and CDR2 is YNFKEQ in the germline V gene. The CDR3 loop spans 15 amino acids. CDR3 residues: CASSQDMGTGIEQYF. The CDR3 DNA is TGTGCCAGCAGCCAAGATATGGGGACAGGGATTGAGCAGTACTTC.

This chain joins TRBV11-3 and TRBJ1-1; D is uncertain. Trimming removed 1 base at V and 3 bases at J, with 6 bases between. The CDR3 is 13 amino acids. Germline CDR1 and CDR2: SGHNT and YENEEA. The CDR3 DNA reads TGTGCCAGCAGCTTAGCCAGGTACACTGAAGCTTTCTTT. Translation gives CASSLARYTEAFF.

V is TRBV28 and J is TRBJ2-7; D could derive from TRBD1 or TRBD2 (5 bases each). The CDR3 is 14 amino acids. V dropped 2 bases and J dropped 6 bases, with 14 bases sitting between them. Per germline, CDR1 MDHEN and CDR2 SYDVKM. The CDR3 nucleotides read TGTGCCAGCAGTTTAGGGGGTCTAGGTCGCGAGCAGTACTTC. Residues: CASSLGGLGREQYF.

The genes are TRBV15 and TRBJ1-1, with 9 nucleotides matching TRBD1. CDR1 is LNHNV, CDR2 YYDKDF, per germline (reference sequence). V was clipped by 5 bases and J by 3 bases; unmatched bases: 7. The CDR3 is 15 residues long. CDR3 region: CATSPRDRGYTEAFF. DNA of the CDR3: TGTGCCACCAGCCCCCGTGACAGGGGGTACACTGAAGCTTTCTTT.

V gene TRBV5-4 combines with J gene TRBJ1-2, with 7 positions matching TRBD1. The CDR3 is 16 amino acids. V shed 5 bases and J 8 bases; nucleotides not matched to a gene: 18. Germline CDR1 and CDR2: SGHNT and YYREEE (reference sequence). CDR3 coding DNA: TGTGCCAGCAGGGATTCCCGACAGGGCGTTAAGGACGGCTACACCTTC. Translation: CASRDSRQGVKDGYTF.

The V and J genes are TRBV18 and TRBJ1-1; a weak D match, TRBD1 (6 bases). Trimming pared 1 base from V and 1 base from J, leaving 16 bases between. The CDR3 sequence is 17 residues long. Germline CDR1 reads KGHSH; CDR2 reads LQKENI. CDR3 sequence: CASSPLEIGQKNTEAFF. The DNA of the CDR3 is TGTGCCAGCTCACCACTCGAAATTGGACAGAAGAACACTGAAGCTTTCTTT.

This sequence joins TRBV7-2 and TRBJ2-5, with a tentative D call TRBD1 (7 bases). Per the germline V gene, CDR1 is SGHTA and CDR2 is FQGNSA. V lost 5 bases and J lost 0, with 13 bases in between. The CDR3 runs to 15 residues. CDR3 in DNA: TGTGCCAGCAGCCCTGGGGGGACAGACCAAGAGACCCAGTACTTC. Its protein is CASSPGGTDQETQYF.

This chain links TRBV2 with TRBJ2-7, with TRBD1 matching 10 bases. The length of the CDR3 is 13 residues. Germline V gene sequence: CDR1 SNHLY, CDR2 FYNNEI. J gave up 5 bases and V 7 bases, and 5 bases lay outside the gene matches. The CDR3: CASTPGQGNEQYF. Here the CDR3 DNA reads TGTGCCAGCACCCCGGGACAGGGGAACGAGCAGTACTTC.

The chain links TRBV5-6 to TRBJ2-7, with TRBD2 identical over 7 bases. The length of the CDR3 is 17 residues. V shed 0 bases, J shed 0 bases, and the junction held 9 bases outside the gene matches. Germline loops: CDR1 SGHDT, CDR2 YYEEEE. CDR3 bases: TGTGCCAGCAGCTTGGGTTTAGCGGGCACAGTCTCCTACGAGCAGTACTTC. Its translation: CASSLGLAGTVSYEQYF.

Only a few counts were recorded for this clone. Within the sample, other DNA sequences also encode this same CDR3. The rearrangement uses TRBV19 and TRBJ1-5; no firm D call. This CDR3 spans 12 amino acids. Germline V gene sequence: CDR1 LNHDA, CDR2 SQIVND (reference sequence). With 0 bases removed from V and 4 bases from J, the gap between germline ends came to 1 base. Written as DNA, the CDR3 is TGTGCCAGTAGTATAGATAATCAGCCCCAGCATTTT. The encoded protein is CASSIDNQPQHF.

The table lists this clone with a count of one. The gene calls are TRBV9 and TRBJ1-2; D is possibly TRBD1 (6 bases). The CDR3 sequence is 15 residues long. Per germline, CDR1 SGDLS and CDR2 YYNGEE. Trimming took 2 bases from V and 6 from J, leaving 17 bases between them. The CDR3 loop reads CASSVTRGGGHGYTF. The CDR3 DNA is TGTGCCAGCAGCGTTACCCGAGGGGGAGGGCATGGCTACACCTTC.

V and J are TRBV27 and TRBJ2-7, with 8 bases that match TRBD1. CDR3 length: 15 amino acids. Looked up from germline, CDR1 is MNHEY and CDR2 is SMNVEV (reference sequence). The V and J ends lost 4 bases and 3 bases, in that order; junction bases with no gene match: 8. This CDR3 is CASSSDRGIVYEQYF. The CDR3, as DNA: TGTGCCAGCAGTTCCGACAGGGGTATTGTCTACGAGCAGTACTTC.

This rearrangement joins TRBV28 to TRBJ2-3; a weak D match, TRBD1 (7 bases). CDR1 and CDR2 (germline): MDHEN, SYDVKM. Between the trimmed V and J ends, which lost 3 bases and 3 bases, there was a span of 13 bases. The CDR3 covers 15 residues. The CDR3 sequence: CASSFYRGGTDTQYF. In DNA form, the CDR3 reads TGTGCCAGCAGTTTTTACAGGGGAGGTACAGATACGCAGTATTTT.

The table lists this clone with a few counts. The sample holds other DNA sequences that translate to the same CDR3. The chain carries TRBV18 and TRBJ1-1; D is uncertain. Germline values: CDR1 KGHSH, CDR2 LQKENI. The CDR3 covers 11 residues. The ends were cut back, 2 bases at V and 7 bases at J, with 5 bases in the middle. The CDR3 bases are TGTGCCAGCTCACCAGGCAGTGAAGCTTTCTTT. It yields the protein CASSPGSEAFF.

The chain uses TRBV29-1 and TRBJ2-1; no reliable D call. The V end was cut by 7 bases, the J end by 2 bases, with 18 bases between. Germline CDR1 SQVTM, CDR2 ANQGSEA. The length of the CDR3 is 15 residues. This chain's CDR3 is CSALVWGVTYNEQFF. The CDR3 DNA is TGCAGCGCCCTGGTGTGGGGTGTTACCTACAATGAGCAGTTCTTC.

The chain links TRBV29-1 to TRBJ2-7; D might be TRBD1 or TRBD2, each matching 5 bases. Germline values: CDR1 SQVTM, CDR2 ANQGSEA. Trimming took 6 bases from V and 1 from J, leaving 13 bases between them. This CDR3 comprises 13 residues. The CDR3 DNA sequence: TGCAGCGTGGACGACAGCGGATCCTACGAGCAGTACTTC. Amino acids: CSVDDSGSYEQYF.

The J gene is TRBJ1-1, the V gene TRBV15, with D possibly being TRBD1 (5 bases). CDR1 is LNHNV, CDR2 YYDKDF, per germline (reference sequence). V lost 1 base and J 7 bases, leaving 10 bases between the germline ends. This CDR3 is 13 amino acids long. The CDR3 region is CATSRAGEDEAFF. The CDR3, as DNA: TGTGCCACCAGCAGAGCGGGGGAGGATGAAGCTTTCTTT.

The chain joins TRBV7-8 to TRBJ2-5, with 10 bases identical to TRBD2. V was pared by 1 base and J by 5 bases, with 7 bases of the junction left unmatched. This CDR3 comprises 16 residues. Germline-derived CDR1 and CDR2 are SGHVS and FQNEAQ. The CDR3 loop reads CASSLVLAGEDETQYF. CDR3 nucleotide sequence: TGTGCCAGCAGCTTAGTCCTAGCGGGAGAAGATGAGACCCAGTACTTC.

This chain connects TRBV11-2 to TRBJ2-1; 7 positions agree with TRBD2. This CDR3 has 17 amino acids. J lost 7 bases, V lost 1 base, and 13 bases had no gene match. Per germline, CDR1 SGHAT and CDR2 FQNNGV. The CDR3 is CASSLGRGGQSLNEQFF. The CDR3 DNA is TGTGCCAGCAGCTTAGGGCGCGGGGGTCAGTCTTTGAATGAGCAGTTCTTC.

This sequence joins TRBV18 and TRBJ1-1; 8 bases map to TRBD1. Trimming took 8 bases from V and 5 from J; bases not matched to a gene: 10. The CDR3 contains 14 residues. Germline CDR1 and CDR2: KGHSH and LQKENI. In nucleotides, the CDR3 is TGTGCCAGCACGGAAACAGGGGGTTGGACTGAAGCTTTCTTT. Residues: CASTETGGWTEAFF.

As for this clone: Different DNA sequences within this sample yield the same CDR3. V is TRBV5-1 and J is TRBJ2-5; D is undetermined. There are 11 residues in the CDR3. CDR1 SGHRS and CDR2 YFSETQ come from the germline V gene. Trimming cost V 4 bases and J 3 bases, with 4 bases left between them. CDR3 sequence reads: CASSLKETQYF. The CDR3 nucleotides are TGCGCCAGCAGCCTAAAAGAGACCCAGTACTTC.

The J gene is TRBJ2-7, the V gene TRBV27, with D perhaps being TRBD1 or TRBD2 (6 bases each). The CDR3 extends over 17 amino acids. Germline CDR1 is MNHEY and CDR2 is SMNVEV (reference sequence). Trimming removed 5 bases from V and 3 bases from J, with 23 bases in between. CDR3 amino acids: CASSPNTNLGGLYEQYF. CDR3 DNA sequence: TGTGCCAGCAGTCCGAATACCAACCTTGGGGGGCTCTACGAGCAGTACTTC.

V gene TRBV28 combines with J gene TRBJ2-5; 7 nucleotides align to TRBD2. CDR3 length: 13 residues. Germline V lookup: CDR1 MDHEN, CDR2 SYDVKM. V lost 11 bases, J lost 7 bases, and 13 bases stayed unmatched. The CDR3 DNA reads TGTGCCGTCCCAGGTGGGAGGGTGGGGACCCAGTACTTC. This gives the protein CAVPGGRVGTQYF.

The chain employs TRBV1 and TRBJ2-2; the D call in the table, TRBD2, was not verified against the DNA. TRBV1 is assigned pseudogene status. The CDR3 has 22 residues. As DNA, the CDR3 is TGCACCAGCAGCCAAGTGCCGGGACTAGCGGGCCTCGTGCCGATAAACACCGGGGAGCTGTTTTTT. It specifies CTSSQVPGLAGLVPINTGELFF.